This TCR beta chain was found in a study of blood T cells in healthy people across ages. Whole-study results and caveats: Percentage of naive T cells showed a strong correlation with TCR beta diversity. Greater diversity and more naive CD4+ cells were seen in long-lived donors than in aged donors.

Primers used in a second PCR of roughly 7 to 11 cycles were a sample-barcoded 5' primer and a J-beta primer mix. TCRdb called the 5' RACE reads again in MiXCR, with one record for every CDR3 protein. The sample contains hundreds of thousands of distinct CDR3 sequences, 58% of which appear only once. As regards this clonotype: The target antigen is unknown.

The CDR3 extends over 13 amino acids. Trimming cost V 6 bases and J 1 base, with 12 bases left between them. The germline V gene encodes CDR1 DFQATT and CDR2 SNEGSKA (reference sequence). Sequenced sample: blood. The chain combines TRBV20-1 with TRBJ2-5, with TRBD2 as a possible D gene (8 bases). The origin of this receptor is a man in his sixties in good health. CDR3 nucleotide sequence: TGCAGTGCCCGGGAGGGGGCCCAAGAGACCCAGTACTTC. Its translation is CSAREGAQETQYF.